The next 27 T cell receptor beta chains were all read from a single sample in a study of blood T cell repertoires in COVID-19. The data were produced by immunoSEQ multiplex PCR, yet TCRdb's version contains in-frame clones alone and is incomplete. The sample has some 200,000 clones; 65% to 85% are singletons. Source material: peripheral blood. The origin of the receptors is a woman aged 25 to 39 with COVID-19, enrolled during active disease.

CDR3 protein: CASSLTETDTQYF. DNA of the CDR3: TGTGCCAGCAGCCTTACAGAAACAGATACGCAGTATTTT. J is TRBJ2-3 and V is TRBV5-4; no definite D call. CDR1 and CDR2 (germline): SGHNT, YYREEE (reference sequence). The CDR3 loop spans 13 amino acids. Between the trimmed V and J ends, which lost 4 bases and 3 bases, there was a span of 9 bases.

The sample holds one count of this clone. This chain links TRBV29-1 with TRBJ2-5; 15 nucleotides line up with TRBD2. Trimming removed 5 bases from V and 5 bases from J; junction bases left unmatched: 9. CDR1 SQVTM and CDR2 ANQGSEA come from the germline V gene. The CDR3 totals 16 residues. CDR3 in amino acids: CSVSGLAGGPRETQYF. CDR3 coding DNA: TGCAGCGTTTCAGGACTAGCGGGAGGGCCGAGGGAGACCCAGTACTTC.

The V and J genes are TRBV7-9 and TRBJ2-2; D unresolved. This CDR3 is 16 amino acids long. From germline, CDR1 is SEHNR and CDR2 FQNEAQ (reference sequence). V was clipped by 1 base and J by 2 bases, with 11 bases between them. Written as DNA, the CDR3 is TGTGCCAGCAGCTTAGTCTCTTCTTATAACACCGGGGAGCTGTTTTTT. It encodes CASSLVSSYNTGELFF.

The V call is TRBV18, the J call TRBJ2-7; D might be TRBD2 (6 bases). This CDR3 contains 14 residues. CDR1 is KGHSH and CDR2 is LQKENI in the germline V gene. Trimming took 2 bases from V and 2 from J, leaving 10 bases between them. The CDR3 spells CASSPGRGAYEQYF. In nucleotides, the CDR3 is TGTGCCAGCTCACCAGGGCGGGGCGCCTACGAGCAGTACTTC.

V gene TRBV19 combines with J gene TRBJ2-3; 7 nucleotides line up with TRBD1. With V trimmed by 7 bases and J by 2 bases, 12 bases remained unmatched. Germline CDR1 reads LNHDA; CDR2 reads SQIVND (reference sequence). The CDR3 has 16 residues. CDR3 loop: CASTSKGASDTDTQYF. CDR3 nucleotide sequence: TGTGCCAGTACTAGTAAGGGGGCCTCTGACACAGATACGCAGTATTTT.

This chain uses TRBV5-4 with TRBJ2-3, with 7 bases identical to TRBD2. The CDR3 totals 15 residues. V dropped 5 bases and J dropped 1; count of bases not matched to a gene: 7. The germline V gene encodes CDR1 SGHNT and CDR2 YYREEE (reference sequence). CDR3 protein: CASRIGAGRTDTQYF. Here the CDR3 DNA reads TGTGCCAGCAGGATTGGAGCGGGGCGCACAGATACGCAGTATTTT.

This clone appeared a few times. The chain employs TRBV7-3 and TRBJ2-6; tentative D call: TRBD2 (7 bases). In germline, CDR1 is SGHTA, CDR2 FQGTGA. The CDR3 spans 16 residues. The ends were cut back, 6 bases at V and 2 bases at J, with 14 bases in the middle. The CDR3 here is CASSPFGGPGANVLTF. The CDR3 DNA reads as TGTGCCAGCAGTCCCTTCGGGGGGCCTGGGGCCAACGTCCTGACTTTC.

The V gene is TRBV18, the J gene TRBJ2-5, with TRBD2 as a possible D gene (6 bases). The V gene's germline CDR1 is KGHSH and CDR2 LQKENI. Trimming took 3 bases from V and 5 from J, leaving 16 bases between them. The CDR3 has 15 residues. In DNA, the CDR3 is TGTGCCAGCTCACCCCGGACTAAGGCCCTTGAGACCCAGTACTTC. Translated: CASSPRTKALETQYF.

The chain uses TRBV18 and TRBJ1-5, with 9 bases fitting TRBD1. Trimming removed 4 bases from V and 0 bases from J; junction bases left unmatched: 1. The germline gives CDR1 KGHSH, CDR2 LQKENI. The CDR3 is 15 residues long. Here the CDR3 DNA reads TGTGCCAGCTCACAGGACAGGGGTAGCAATCAGCCCCAGCATTTT. Its translation: CASSQDRGSNQPQHF.

This clone has more than one count but fewer than ten. The chain employs TRBV5-5 and TRBJ2-5; the D is unclear. Per the germline V gene, CDR1 is SGHKS and CDR2 is YYEKEE (reference sequence). The CDR3 has 14 amino acids. V was trimmed by 0 bases and J by 4 bases, leaving 10 bases between them. The CDR3 DNA reads as TGTGCCAGCAGCTTGGAGCTCCTTAGAGAGACCCAGTACTTC. This gives the protein CASSLELLRETQYF.

This clone has just a few counts. J is TRBJ2-1 and V is TRBV19, with D tentatively TRBD2 (5 bases). V lost 0 bases and J 4 bases, leaving 16 bases between the germline ends. CDR1 is LNHDA, CDR2 SQIVND, per germline (reference sequence). The CDR3 totals 17 residues. The DNA of the CDR3 is TGTGCCAGTAGTATAGATCGTCTAGCTGAAGATTACAATGAGCAGTTCTTC. It is translated as CASSIDRLAEDYNEQFF.

This chain's CDR3 is CASSYSTIRDTIYF. The CDR3 nucleotides read TGTGCCAGCAGTTACTCTACGATCAGGGACACCATATATTTT. This chain uses TRBV6-5 with TRBJ1-3, with a tentative D call TRBD1 (5 bases). V lost 0 bases and J lost 8, with 11 bases in between. The germline CDR1 and CDR2 sequences are MNHEY and SVGAGI. This CDR3 spans 14 amino acids.

This sequence joins TRBV24-1 and TRBJ2-7; D ambiguous. The CDR3 runs to 14 residues. Trimming stripped 3 bases from V and 0 bases from J, with 8 bases between. CDR1 is KGHDR and CDR2 is SFDVKD in the germline V gene. The CDR3 DNA reads as TGTGCCACCAGTGATCCGAGTGGCTCCTACGAGCAGTACTTC. This sequence encodes CATSDPSGSYEQYF.

The chain is built from TRBV4-3 and TRBJ2-3; D is possibly TRBD2 (6 bases). The CDR3 runs to 14 residues. With 4 bases removed from V and 0 bases from J, the gap between germline ends came to 8 bases. Germline CDR1 LGHNA, CDR2 YSLEER. CDR3 coding DNA: TGCGCCAGCAGCCTAGCGGCTAGCACAGATACGCAGTATTTT. This gives the protein CASSLAASTDTQYF.

This clone came up once. J is TRBJ2-7 and V is TRBV27; TRBD1 might be the D (5 bases). Germline V gene data show CDR1 as MNHEY and CDR2 as SMNVEV (reference sequence). The CDR3 is 13 amino acids. With 8 bases removed from V and 3 bases from J, the gap between germline ends came to 14 bases. In nucleotides, the CDR3 is TGTGCCAGCGCTGTGGACAAATTCTACGAGCAGTACTTC. It translates to CASAVDKFYEQYF.

The rearrangement joins TRBV9 to TRBJ2-2; 7 bases align to TRBD2. CDR3 length: 15 amino acids. Germline V gives CDR1 SGDLS, CDR2 YYNGEE. V lost 2 bases to trimming and J lost 7 bases; unmatched junction nucleotides: 8. The CDR3 bases are TGTGCCAGCAGCGTTACCCTCGGGGGGAACGGGGAGCTGTTTTTT. Amino acids: CASSVTLGGNGELFF.

The chain has TRBV30 and TRBJ1-5; D possibly corresponds to TRBD1 (5 bases). Trimming shortened V by 5 bases and J by 7 bases, and 24 bases separated the two germline ends. The CDR3 sequence is 16 residues long. The germline V gene encodes CDR1 GTSNPN and CDR2 SVGIG (reference sequence). The CDR3 region has the DNA TGTGCCTGGGGAGCCGACAGTCGACAATATTCGCAGCCCCAGCATTTT. Its translation is CAWGADSRQYSQPQHF.

The V call is TRBV11-2, the J call TRBJ1-5; D is possibly TRBD1 (5 bases). Germline V CDR1 and CDR2: SGHAT, FQNNGV. V lost 3 bases and J 4 bases, leaving 13 bases between the germline ends. There are 15 residues in the CDR3. As DNA, the CDR3 is TGTGCCAGCAGCTTGGGAACGGGGGGTAATCAGCCCCAGCATTTT. It encodes CASSLGTGGNQPQHF.

The CDR3 spells CASSVAPTSGDNEQFF. The CDR3 region has the DNA TGTGCCAGCAGCGTAGCTCCGACTAGCGGGGATAACGAGCAGTTCTTC. The chain recombines TRBV9 with TRBJ2-1; 11 bases are shared with TRBD2. The CDR3 covers 16 residues. V was clipped by 0 bases and J by 10 bases; unmatched bases: 9. CDR1 is SGDLS, CDR2 YYNGEE, per germline.

The CDR3 nucleotides read TGTGCCAGCAGCTCCCCGGGGACAGACAAAAGCGATGAGCAGTTCTTC. Translating gives CASSSPGTDKSDEQFF. The J gene is TRBJ2-1, the V gene TRBV9; 7 nucleotides align to TRBD1. The V segment lost 4 bases and the J segment 8 bases; nucleotides outside the gene matches: 15. The length of the CDR3 is 16 residues. Looked up from germline, CDR1 is SGDLS and CDR2 is YYNGEE.

The chain combines TRBV7-2 with TRBJ2-3, with 8 bases lining up with TRBD2. The CDR3 has 13 amino acids. J was trimmed by 5 bases and V by 5 bases; bases with no gene match: 3. Germline lookup yields CDR1 SGHTA and CDR2 FQGNSA. DNA for the CDR3: TGTGCCAGCAGCCGGGGGGGAATAGATACGCAGTATTTT. This gives the protein CASSRGGIDTQYF.

The rearrangement uses TRBV29-1 and TRBJ1-4; the D gene is possibly TRBD1 (5 bases). The CDR3 is made up of 14 amino acids. Trimming pared 7 bases from V and 5 bases from J, leaving 17 bases between. The germline gives CDR1 SQVTM, CDR2 ANQGSEA. This chain's CDR3 is CSAGGTGRNEKLFF. DNA for the CDR3: TGCAGCGCCGGAGGGACCGGACGAAATGAAAAACTGTTTTTT.

The chain links TRBV12-3 or TRBV12-4 to TRBJ1-2, with a weak D call TRBD1 (6 bases). The V end lost 5 bases, the J end lost 1 base, and 8 bases lay between the germline ends. CDR3 size: 13 residues. The CDR3 reads CASSHRVNYGYTF. CDR3 nucleotide sequence: TGTGCCAGCAGTCACAGGGTTAACTATGGCTACACCTTC.

The genes are TRBV9 and TRBJ2-2; tentatively, D is TRBD2 (7 bases). The CDR3 covers 17 residues. Trimming removed 0 bases at V and 4 bases at J, with 16 bases between. In germline, CDR1 is SGDLS, CDR2 YYNGEE. CDR3 DNA sequence: TGTGCCAGCAGCGTAGGGTACGGGGGGCGGTCCACCGGGGAGCTGTTTTTT. This encodes CASSVGYGGRSTGELFF.

The J gene is TRBJ1-5, the V gene TRBV7-9; D is perhaps TRBD1 (6 bases). Trimming left V 6 bases short and J 3 bases short, with 12 bases between. CDR3 length equals 14 residues. The germline gives CDR1 SEHNR, CDR2 FQNEAQ (reference sequence). CDR3 protein: CASSKGQYNQPQHF. CDR3 DNA: TGTGCCAGCAGTAAAGGACAGTACAATCAGCCCCAGCATTTT.

This chain joins TRBV7-9 and TRBJ2-1; perhaps TRBD1 as D (6 bases). The germline CDR1 and CDR2 sequences are SEHNR and FQNEAQ (reference sequence). The ends were cut back, 2 bases at V and 8 bases at J, with 13 bases in the middle. This CDR3 is built from 14 residues. The CDR3 DNA reads TGTGCCAGCAGCTTAAACCAGGGGTTCGATGAGCAGTTCTTC. Translating gives CASSLNQGFDEQFF.

This clone has more than one count but fewer than ten. The same CDR3 also results from other DNA sequences found in this sample. This chain connects TRBV19 to TRBJ2-5, with D possibly matching TRBD2 (6 bases). Looked up from germline, CDR1 is LNHDA and CDR2 is SQIVND (reference sequence). V was pared by 6 bases and J by 5 bases, with 10 bases between. The CDR3 consists of 12 residues. The CDR3 spells CASRQAGETQYF. In DNA form, the CDR3 reads TGTGCCAGTAGGCAGGCGGGGGAGACCCAGTACTTC.